The 5 T cell receptor beta chains below all came from one sample that was sequenced in a study of graft-versus-host responses after intestinal transplantation. TCRdb's table, derived via immunoSEQ multiplex PCR, lists solely in-frame clones and lacks some. The sample carries 5,000 to 7,500 clones, roughly 80% recorded once. Researchers processed graft tissue to release intraepithelial and lamina propria lymphocytes. The sample was ileum tissue, taken roughly 310 days after intestinal transplant. These receptors came from a human patient who received an intestinal transplant, so some T cells may come from the graft donor.

The chain is built from TRBV7-2 and TRBJ2-5; TRBD2 matches 8 bases. Unmatched junction bases numbered 8, after V lost 3 bases and J lost 5 bases. There are 15 residues in the CDR3. Germline loops: CDR1 SGHTA, CDR2 FQGNSA. In nucleotides, the CDR3 is TGTGCCAGCAGCTTTCCGGGGGGGCCGGGGGAGACCCAGTACTTC. It specifies CASSFPGGPGETQYF.

The chain joins TRBV6-1 to TRBJ2-3; 10 nucleotides align to TRBD2. This CDR3 comprises 15 residues. V lost 1 base, J lost 4 bases, and 2 bases stayed unmatched. Germline V gene data show CDR1 as MNHNS and CDR2 as SASEGT. The CDR3 DNA follows: TGTGCCAGCAGTGAAGAACTAGCGGGACCAGATACGCAGTATTTT. Its translation is CASSEELAGPDTQYF.

The chain links TRBV28 to TRBJ2-5; 8 positions match TRBD1. The DNA end favors TRBJ2-7, so the J call may be wrong. Looked up from germline, CDR1 is MDHEN and CDR2 is SYDVKM. The CDR3 loop spans 17 amino acids. The CDR3 region is CASSPLRLGTGSHEQYF. CDR3 nucleotide sequence: TGTGCCAGCAGTCCCCTTCGTCTCGGGACAGGTTCCCACGAGCAGTACTTC.

The rearrangement uses TRBV12-5 and TRBJ2-7; the match to TRBD2 covers 9 bases. The germline gives CDR1 LGHNT, CDR2 FRNRAP. V dropped 2 bases and J dropped 5; count of bases not matched to a gene: 10. The CDR3 is 16 residues long. The CDR3: CASGLLYSASGNEQYF. The CDR3 DNA reads TGTGCTAGTGGTTTGCTATACTCGGCTAGCGGGAACGAGCAGTACTTC.

The CDR3 nucleotides are TGTGCCAGCTCACCGGGGACTAGCGGGGGGGCAGGCACAGATACGCAGTATTTT. It is translated as CASSPGTSGGAGTDTQYF. J is TRBJ2-3 and V is TRBV18; 16 bases map to TRBD2. The CDR3 loop spans 18 amino acids. With 3 bases clipped from V and 1 base from J, the junction kept 4 bases outside the gene matches. CDR1 is KGHSH, CDR2 LQKENI, per germline.